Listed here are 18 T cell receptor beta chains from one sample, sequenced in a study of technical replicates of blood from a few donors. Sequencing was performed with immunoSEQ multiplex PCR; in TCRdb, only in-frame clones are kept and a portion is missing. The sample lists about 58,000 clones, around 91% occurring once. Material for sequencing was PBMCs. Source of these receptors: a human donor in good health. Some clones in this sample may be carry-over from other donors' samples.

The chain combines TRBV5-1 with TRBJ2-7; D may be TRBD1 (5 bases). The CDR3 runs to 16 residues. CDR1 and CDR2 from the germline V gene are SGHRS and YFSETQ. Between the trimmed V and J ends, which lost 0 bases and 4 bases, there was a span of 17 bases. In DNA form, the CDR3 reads TGCGCCAGCAGCTTGGGAGACTCGAGACAGTCATACGAGCAGTACTTC. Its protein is CASSLGDSRQSYEQYF. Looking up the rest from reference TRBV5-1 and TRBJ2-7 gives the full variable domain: KAGVTQTPRYLIKTRGQQVTLSCSPISGHRSVSWYQQTPGQGLQFLFEYFSETQRNKGNFPGRFSGRQFSNSRSEMNVSTLELGDSALYLCASSLGDSRQSYEQYFGPGTRLTVT.

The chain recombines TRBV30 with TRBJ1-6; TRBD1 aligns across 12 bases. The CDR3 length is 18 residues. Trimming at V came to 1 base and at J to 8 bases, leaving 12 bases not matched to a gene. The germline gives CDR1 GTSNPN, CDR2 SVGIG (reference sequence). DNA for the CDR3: TGTGCCTGGAGTGGTGGGACAGGGGGCCCTTTTCTGTATTCACCCCTCCACTTT. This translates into CAWSGGTGGPFLYSPLHF.

CDR3 sequence: CASSPPRTSGRASHEQYF. The DNA of the CDR3 is TGTGCCAGCAGCCCACCCCGGACTAGCGGGAGGGCTTCACACGAGCAGTACTTC. V usage is TRBV2 and J usage is TRBJ2-7, with 15 bases matching TRBD2. V gave up 6 bases and J gave up 5 bases; unmatched junction bases: 14. There are 18 residues in the CDR3. Per germline, CDR1 SNHLY and CDR2 FYNNEI. The variable domain in full, completed from reference TRBV2 and TRBJ2-7, reads EPEVTQTPSHQVTQMGQEVILRCVPISNHLYFYWYRQILGQKVEFLVSFYNNEISEKSEIFDDQFSVERPDGSNFTLKIRSTKLEDSAMYFCASSPPRTSGRASHEQYFGPGTRLTVT.

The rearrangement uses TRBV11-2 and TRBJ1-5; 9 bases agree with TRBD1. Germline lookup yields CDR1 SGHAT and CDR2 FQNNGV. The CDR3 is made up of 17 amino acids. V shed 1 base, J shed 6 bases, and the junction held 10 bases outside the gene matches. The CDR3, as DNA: TGTGCCAGCAGCTTAGGACCACCAGGGACAGGGTTTCAGCCCCAGCATTTT. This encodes CASSLGPPGTGFQPQHF.

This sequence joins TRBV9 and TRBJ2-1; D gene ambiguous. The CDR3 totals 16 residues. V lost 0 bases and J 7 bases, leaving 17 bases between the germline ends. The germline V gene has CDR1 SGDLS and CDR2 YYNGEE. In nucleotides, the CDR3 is TGTGCCAGCAGCGTAGGTCCCTCCTCGGTCCGAAATGAGCAGTTCTTC. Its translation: CASSVGPSSVRNEQFF.

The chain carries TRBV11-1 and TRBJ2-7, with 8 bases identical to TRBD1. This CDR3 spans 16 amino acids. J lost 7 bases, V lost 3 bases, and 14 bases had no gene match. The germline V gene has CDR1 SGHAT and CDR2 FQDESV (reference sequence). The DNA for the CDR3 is TGTGCCAGCAGCTTGTCCCCGAGCGAGACAGGGGCGGAGCAGTACTTC. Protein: CASSLSPSETGAEQYF.

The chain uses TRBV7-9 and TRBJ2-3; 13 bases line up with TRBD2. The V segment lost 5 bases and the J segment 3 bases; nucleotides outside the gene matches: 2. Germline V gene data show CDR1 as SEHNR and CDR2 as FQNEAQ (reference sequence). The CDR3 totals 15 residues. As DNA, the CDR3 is TGTGCCAGCAGCATGGGACTAGCGGGGACAGATACGCAGTATTTT. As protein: CASSMGLAGTDTQYF.

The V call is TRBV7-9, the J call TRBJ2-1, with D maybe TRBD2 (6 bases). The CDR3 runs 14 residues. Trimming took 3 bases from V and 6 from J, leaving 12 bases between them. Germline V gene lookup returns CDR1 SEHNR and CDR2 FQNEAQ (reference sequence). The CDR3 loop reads CASSLPSATNEQFF. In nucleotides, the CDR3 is TGTGCCAGCAGCTTGCCTAGCGCGACCAATGAGCAGTTCTTC.

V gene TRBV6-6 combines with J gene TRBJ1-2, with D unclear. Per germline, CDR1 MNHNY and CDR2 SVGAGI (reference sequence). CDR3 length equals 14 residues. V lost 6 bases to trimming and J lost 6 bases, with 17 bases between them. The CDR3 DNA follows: TGTGCCAGCAGCATAGGAGGGATTGTCGATGGCTACACCTTC. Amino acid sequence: CASSIGGIVDGYTF.

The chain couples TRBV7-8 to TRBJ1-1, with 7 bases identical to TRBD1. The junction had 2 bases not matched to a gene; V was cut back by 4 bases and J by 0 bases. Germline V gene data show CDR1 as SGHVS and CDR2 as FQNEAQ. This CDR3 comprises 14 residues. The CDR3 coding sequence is TGTGCCAGCAGCTACAGGGGCATGAACACTGAAGCTTTCTTT. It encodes CASSYRGMNTEAFF.

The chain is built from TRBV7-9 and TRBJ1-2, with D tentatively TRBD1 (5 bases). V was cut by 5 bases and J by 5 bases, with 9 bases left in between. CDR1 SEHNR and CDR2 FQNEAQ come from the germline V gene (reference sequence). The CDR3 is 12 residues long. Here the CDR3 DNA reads TGTGCCAGCAGCCTTGACAGATATGGCTACACCTTC. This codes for CASSLDRYGYTF.

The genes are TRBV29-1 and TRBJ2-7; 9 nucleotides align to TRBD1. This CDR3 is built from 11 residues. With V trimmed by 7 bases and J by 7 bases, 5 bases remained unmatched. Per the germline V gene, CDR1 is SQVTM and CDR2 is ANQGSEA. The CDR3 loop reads CSGGDREEQYF. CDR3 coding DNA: TGCAGCGGGGGGGACAGGGAGGAGCAGTACTTC.

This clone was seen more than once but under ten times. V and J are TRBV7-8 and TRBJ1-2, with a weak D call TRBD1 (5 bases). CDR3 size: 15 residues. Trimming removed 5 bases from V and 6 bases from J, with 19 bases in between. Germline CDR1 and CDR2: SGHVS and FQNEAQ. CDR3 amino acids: CASSPRGMAGNGYTF. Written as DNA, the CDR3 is TGTGCCAGCAGCCCCCGAGGAATGGCAGGGAATGGCTACACCTTC.

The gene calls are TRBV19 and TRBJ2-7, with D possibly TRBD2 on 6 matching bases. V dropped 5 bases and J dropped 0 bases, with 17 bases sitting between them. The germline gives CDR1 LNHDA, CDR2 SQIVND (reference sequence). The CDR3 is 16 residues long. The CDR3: CASSLLGGAVSYEQYF. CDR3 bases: TGTGCCAGTAGTTTACTGGGGGGAGCGGTCTCCTACGAGCAGTACTTC.

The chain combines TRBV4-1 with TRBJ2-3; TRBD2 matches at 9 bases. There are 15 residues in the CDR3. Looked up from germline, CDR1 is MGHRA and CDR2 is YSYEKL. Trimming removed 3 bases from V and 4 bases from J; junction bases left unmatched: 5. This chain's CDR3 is CASSQAVAGADTQYF. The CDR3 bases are TGCGCCAGCAGCCAGGCGGTAGCGGGAGCAGATACGCAGTATTTT.

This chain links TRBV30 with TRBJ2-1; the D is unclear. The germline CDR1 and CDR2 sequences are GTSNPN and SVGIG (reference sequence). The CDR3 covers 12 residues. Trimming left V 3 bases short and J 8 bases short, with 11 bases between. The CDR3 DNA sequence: TGTGCCTGGAGCCACCGGTTAGATGAGCAGTTCTTC. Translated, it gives CAWSHRLDEQFF.

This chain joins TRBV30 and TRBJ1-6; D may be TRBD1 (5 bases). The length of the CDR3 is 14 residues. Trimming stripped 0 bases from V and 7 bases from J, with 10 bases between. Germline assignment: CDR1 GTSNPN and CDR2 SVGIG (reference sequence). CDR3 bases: TGTGCCTGGAGTGTAACAGGTGGCAATTCACCCCTCCACTTT. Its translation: CAWSVTGGNSPLHF.

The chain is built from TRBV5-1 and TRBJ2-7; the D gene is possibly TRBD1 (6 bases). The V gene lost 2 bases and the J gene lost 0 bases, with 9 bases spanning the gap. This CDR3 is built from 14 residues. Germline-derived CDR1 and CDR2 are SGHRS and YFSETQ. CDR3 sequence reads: CASSLQGYSYEQYF. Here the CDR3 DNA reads TGCGCCAGCAGCTTACAGGGTTACTCCTACGAGCAGTACTTC.